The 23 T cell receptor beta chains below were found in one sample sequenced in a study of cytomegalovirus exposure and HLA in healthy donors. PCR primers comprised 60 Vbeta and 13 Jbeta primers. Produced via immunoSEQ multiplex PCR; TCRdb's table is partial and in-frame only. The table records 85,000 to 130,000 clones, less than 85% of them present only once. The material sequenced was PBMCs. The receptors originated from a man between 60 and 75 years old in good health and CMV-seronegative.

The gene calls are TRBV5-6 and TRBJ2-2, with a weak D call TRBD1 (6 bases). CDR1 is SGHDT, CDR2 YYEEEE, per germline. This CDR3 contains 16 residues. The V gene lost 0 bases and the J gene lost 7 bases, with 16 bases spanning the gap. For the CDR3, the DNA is TGTGCCAGCAGCTTGGCCGGGCAGGGGAGAGTCGGGGAGCTGTTTTTT. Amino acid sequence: CASSLAGQGRVGELFF.

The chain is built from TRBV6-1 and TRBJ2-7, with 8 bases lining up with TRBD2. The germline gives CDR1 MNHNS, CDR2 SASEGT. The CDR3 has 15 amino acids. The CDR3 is CASSRGGTRSSEQYV. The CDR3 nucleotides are TGTGCCAGCAGCCGAGGGGGGACTAGATCCTCCGAGCAGTACGTC.

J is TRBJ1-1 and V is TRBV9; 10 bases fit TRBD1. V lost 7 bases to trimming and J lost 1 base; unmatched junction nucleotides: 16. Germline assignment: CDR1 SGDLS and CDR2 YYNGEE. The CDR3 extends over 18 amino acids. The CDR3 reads CASSGQGQSLLANTEAFF. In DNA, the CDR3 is TGTGCCAGCTCGGGACAGGGGCAGTCGTTGTTAGCGAACACTGAAGCTTTCTTT.

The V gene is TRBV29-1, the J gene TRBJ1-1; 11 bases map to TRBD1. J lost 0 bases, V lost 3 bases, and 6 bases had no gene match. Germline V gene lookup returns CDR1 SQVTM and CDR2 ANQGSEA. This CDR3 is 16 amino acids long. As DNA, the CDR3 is TGCAGCGTTGACGCGGGACAGGGGGGGATGAACACTGAAGCTTTCTTT. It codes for CSVDAGQGGMNTEAFF.

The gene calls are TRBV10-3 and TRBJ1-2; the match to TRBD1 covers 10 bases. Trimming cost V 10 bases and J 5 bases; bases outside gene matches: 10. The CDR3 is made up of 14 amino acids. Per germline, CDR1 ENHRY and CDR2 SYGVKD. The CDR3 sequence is CATGEGQGLYGYTF. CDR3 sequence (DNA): TGTGCCACCGGGGAGGGACAGGGGTTGTATGGCTACACCTTC.

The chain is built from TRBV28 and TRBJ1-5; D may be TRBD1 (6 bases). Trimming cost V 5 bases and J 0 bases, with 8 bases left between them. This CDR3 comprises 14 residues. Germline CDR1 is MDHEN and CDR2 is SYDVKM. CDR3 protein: CASSTGTSNQPQHF. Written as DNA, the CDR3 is TGTGCCAGCAGTACAGGGACTAGCAATCAGCCCCAGCATTTT.

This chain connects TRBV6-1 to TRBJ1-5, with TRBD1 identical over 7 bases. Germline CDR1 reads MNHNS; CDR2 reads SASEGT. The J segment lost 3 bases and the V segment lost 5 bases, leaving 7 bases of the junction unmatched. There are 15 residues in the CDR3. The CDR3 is CASSSQGGDNQPQHF. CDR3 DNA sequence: TGTGCCAGCAGTTCGCAGGGGGGTGACAATCAGCCCCAGCATTTT.

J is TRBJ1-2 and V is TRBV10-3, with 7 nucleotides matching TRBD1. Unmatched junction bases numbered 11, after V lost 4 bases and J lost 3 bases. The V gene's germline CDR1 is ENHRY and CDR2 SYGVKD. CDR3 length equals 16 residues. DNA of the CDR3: TGTGCCATCAGTGTCGACAGGGTCCTTTGGGACTATGGCTACACCTTC. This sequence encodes CAISVDRVLWDYGYTF.

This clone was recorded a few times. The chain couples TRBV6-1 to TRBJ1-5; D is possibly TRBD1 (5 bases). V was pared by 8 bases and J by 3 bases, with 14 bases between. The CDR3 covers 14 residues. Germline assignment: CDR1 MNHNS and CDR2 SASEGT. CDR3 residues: CASHLDSYNQPQHF. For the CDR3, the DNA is TGTGCCAGCCACTTAGACAGTTACAATCAGCCCCAGCATTTT.

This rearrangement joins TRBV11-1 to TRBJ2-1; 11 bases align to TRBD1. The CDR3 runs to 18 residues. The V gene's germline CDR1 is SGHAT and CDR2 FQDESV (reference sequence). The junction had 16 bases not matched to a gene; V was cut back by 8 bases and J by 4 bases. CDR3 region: CASQINAVGTGGYNEQFF. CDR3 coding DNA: TGTGCCAGCCAAATTAATGCCGTAGGGACAGGGGGGTACAATGAGCAGTTCTTC.

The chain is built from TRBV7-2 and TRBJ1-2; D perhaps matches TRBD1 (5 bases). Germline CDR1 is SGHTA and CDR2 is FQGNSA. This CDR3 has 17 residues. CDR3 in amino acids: CASFEEGPHSTNYGYTF. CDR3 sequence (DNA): TGTGCAAGCTTCGAGGAGGGGCCTCATAGTACTAACTATGGCTACACCTTC.

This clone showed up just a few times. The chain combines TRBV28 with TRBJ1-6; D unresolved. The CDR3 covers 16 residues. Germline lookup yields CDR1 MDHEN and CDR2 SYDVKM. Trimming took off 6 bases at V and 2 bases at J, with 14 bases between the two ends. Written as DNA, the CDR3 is TGTGCCAGCAGAACCGGGGTTTTCCCCTATAATTCACCCCTCCACTTT. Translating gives CASRTGVFPYNSPLHF.

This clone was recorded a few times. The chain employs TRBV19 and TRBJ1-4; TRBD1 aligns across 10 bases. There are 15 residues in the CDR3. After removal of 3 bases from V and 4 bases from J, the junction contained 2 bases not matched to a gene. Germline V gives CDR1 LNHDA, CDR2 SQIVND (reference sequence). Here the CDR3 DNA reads TGTGCCAGTAGTATCCGGGACAGGGGTAATGAAAAACTGTTTTTT. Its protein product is CASSIRDRGNEKLFF. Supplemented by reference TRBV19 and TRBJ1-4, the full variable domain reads DGGITQSPKYLFRKEGQNVTLSCEQNLNHDAMYWYRQDPGQGLRLIYYSQIVNDFQKGDIAEGYSVSREKKESFPLTVTSAQKNPTAFYLCASSIRDRGNEKLFFGSGTQLSVL.

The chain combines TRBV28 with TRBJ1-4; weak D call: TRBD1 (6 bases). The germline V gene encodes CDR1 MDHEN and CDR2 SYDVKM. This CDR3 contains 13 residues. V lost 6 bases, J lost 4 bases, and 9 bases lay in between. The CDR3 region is CASRRTVNEKLFF. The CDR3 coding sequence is TGTGCCAGCAGGAGGACAGTTAATGAAAAACTGTTTTTT. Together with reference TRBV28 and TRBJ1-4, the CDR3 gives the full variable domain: DVKVTQSSRYLVKRTGEKVFLECVQDMDHENMFWYRQDPGLGLRLIYFSYDVKMKEKGDIPEGYSVSREKKERFSLILESASTNQTSMYLCASRRTVNEKLFFGSGTQLSVL.

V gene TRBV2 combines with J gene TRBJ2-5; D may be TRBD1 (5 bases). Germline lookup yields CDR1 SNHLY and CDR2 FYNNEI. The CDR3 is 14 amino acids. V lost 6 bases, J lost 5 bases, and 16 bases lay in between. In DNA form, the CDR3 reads TGTGCCAGCAGCGGCAGCCGCCAGGGTGAGACCCAGTACTTC. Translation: CASSGSRQGETQYF.

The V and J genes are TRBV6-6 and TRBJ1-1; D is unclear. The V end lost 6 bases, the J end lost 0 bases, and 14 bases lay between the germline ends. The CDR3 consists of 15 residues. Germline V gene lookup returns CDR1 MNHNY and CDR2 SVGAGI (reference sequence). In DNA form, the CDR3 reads TGTGCCAGCAGGGCGGTAGCACTTATGAACACTGAAGCTTTCTTT. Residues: CASRAVALMNTEAFF.

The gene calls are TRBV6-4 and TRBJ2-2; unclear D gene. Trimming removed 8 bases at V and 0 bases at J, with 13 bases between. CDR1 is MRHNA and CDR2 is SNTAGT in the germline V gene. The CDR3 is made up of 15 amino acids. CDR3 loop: CASSEAATNTGELFF. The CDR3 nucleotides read TGTGCCAGCTCCGAGGCAGCCACGAACACCGGGGAGCTGTTTTTT.

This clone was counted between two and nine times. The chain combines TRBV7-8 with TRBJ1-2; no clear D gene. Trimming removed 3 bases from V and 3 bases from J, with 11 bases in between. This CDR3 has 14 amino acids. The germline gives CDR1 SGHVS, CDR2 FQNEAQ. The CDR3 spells CASSFTGGDYGYTF. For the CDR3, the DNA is TGTGCCAGCAGCTTTACGGGTGGAGACTATGGCTACACCTTC.

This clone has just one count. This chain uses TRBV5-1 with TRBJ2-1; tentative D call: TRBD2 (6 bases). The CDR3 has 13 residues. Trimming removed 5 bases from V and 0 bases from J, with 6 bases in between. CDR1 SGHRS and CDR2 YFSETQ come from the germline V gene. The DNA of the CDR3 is TGCGCCAGCAGGCGGGACTCCTACAATGAGCAGTTCTTC. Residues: CASRRDSYNEQFF.

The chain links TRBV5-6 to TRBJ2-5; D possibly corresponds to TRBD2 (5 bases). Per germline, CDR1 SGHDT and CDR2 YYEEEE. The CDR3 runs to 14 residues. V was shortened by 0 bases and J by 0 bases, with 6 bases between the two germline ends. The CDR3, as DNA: TGTGCCAGCAGCTTGGTCGGGAACCAAGAGACCCAGTACTTC. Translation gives CASSLVGNQETQYF.

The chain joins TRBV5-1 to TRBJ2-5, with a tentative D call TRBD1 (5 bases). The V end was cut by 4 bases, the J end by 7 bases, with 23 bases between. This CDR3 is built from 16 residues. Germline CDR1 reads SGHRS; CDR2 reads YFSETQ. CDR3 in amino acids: CASSRGEMGPPGTQYF. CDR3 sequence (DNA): TGCGCCAGCAGCAGGGGCGAGATGGGCCCGCCGGGGACCCAGTACTTC.

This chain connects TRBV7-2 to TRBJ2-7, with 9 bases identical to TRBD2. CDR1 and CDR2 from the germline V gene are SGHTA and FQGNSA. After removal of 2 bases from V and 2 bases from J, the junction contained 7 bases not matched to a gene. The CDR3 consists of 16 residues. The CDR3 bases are TGTGCCAGCAGCTTAACCCAGCGGGGGGCCCCCTACGAGCAGTACTTC. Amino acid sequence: CASSLTQRGAPYEQYF.

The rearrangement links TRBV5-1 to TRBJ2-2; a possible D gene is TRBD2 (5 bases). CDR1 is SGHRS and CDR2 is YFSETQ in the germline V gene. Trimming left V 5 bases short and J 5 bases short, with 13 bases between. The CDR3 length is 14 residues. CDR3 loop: CASRELGSTGELFF. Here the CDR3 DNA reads TGCGCCAGCAGAGAATTGGGGAGTACCGGGGAGCTGTTTTTT. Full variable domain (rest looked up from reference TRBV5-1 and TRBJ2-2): KAGVTQTPRYLIKTRGQQVTLSCSPISGHRSVSWYQQTPGQGLQFLFEYFSETQRNKGNFPGRFSGRQFSNSRSEMNVSTLELGDSALYLCASRELGSTGELFFGEGSRLTVL.